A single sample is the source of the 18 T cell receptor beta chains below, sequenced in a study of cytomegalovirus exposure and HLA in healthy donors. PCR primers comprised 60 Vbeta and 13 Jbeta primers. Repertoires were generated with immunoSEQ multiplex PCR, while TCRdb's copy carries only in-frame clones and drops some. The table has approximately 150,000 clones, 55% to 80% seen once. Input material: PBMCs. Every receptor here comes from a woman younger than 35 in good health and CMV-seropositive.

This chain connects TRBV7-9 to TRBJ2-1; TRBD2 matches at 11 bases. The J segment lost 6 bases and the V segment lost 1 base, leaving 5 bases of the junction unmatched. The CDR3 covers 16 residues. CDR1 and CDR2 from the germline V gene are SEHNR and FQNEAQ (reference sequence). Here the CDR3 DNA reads TGTGCCAGCAGCTTAGTTAGCGGGGGGGCCACCAATGAGCAGTTCTTC. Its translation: CASSLVSGGATNEQFF.

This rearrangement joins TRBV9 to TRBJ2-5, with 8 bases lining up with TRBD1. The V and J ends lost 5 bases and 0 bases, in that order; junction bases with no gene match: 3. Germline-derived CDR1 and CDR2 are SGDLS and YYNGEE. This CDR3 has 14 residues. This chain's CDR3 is CASSRQGNQETQYF. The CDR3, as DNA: TGTGCCAGCAGTCGACAGGGGAACCAAGAGACCCAGTACTTC. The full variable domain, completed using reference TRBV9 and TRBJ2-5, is DSGVTQTPKHLITATGQRVTLRCSPRSGDLSVYWYQQSLDQGLQFLIQYYNGEERAKGNILERFSAQQFPDLHSELNLSSLELGDSALYFCASSRQGNQETQYFGPGTRLLVL.

CDR3 sequence (DNA): TGTGCCAGCAGCGTCACCGGGACTAGCGTTCAAGAGACCCAGTACTTC. Amino acid sequence: CASSVTGTSVQETQYF. This sequence joins TRBV9 and TRBJ2-5; 10 positions match TRBD2. The CDR3 has 16 amino acids. V gave up 2 bases and J gave up 2 bases; unmatched junction bases: 6. Germline V gene lookup returns CDR1 SGDLS and CDR2 YYNGEE.

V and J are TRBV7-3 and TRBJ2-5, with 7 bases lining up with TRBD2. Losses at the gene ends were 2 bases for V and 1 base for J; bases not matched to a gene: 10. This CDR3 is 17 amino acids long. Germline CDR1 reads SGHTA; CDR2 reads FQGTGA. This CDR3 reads CASSLHTRPSGQETQYF. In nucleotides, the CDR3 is TGTGCCAGCAGCTTACACACACGTCCTAGCGGCCAAGAGACCCAGTACTTC.

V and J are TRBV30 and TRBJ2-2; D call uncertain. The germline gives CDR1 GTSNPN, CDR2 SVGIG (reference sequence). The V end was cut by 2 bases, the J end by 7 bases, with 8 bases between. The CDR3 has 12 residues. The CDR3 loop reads CAWSPAGGELFF. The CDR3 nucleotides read TGTGCCTGGAGTCCCGCCGGCGGGGAGCTGTTTTTT.

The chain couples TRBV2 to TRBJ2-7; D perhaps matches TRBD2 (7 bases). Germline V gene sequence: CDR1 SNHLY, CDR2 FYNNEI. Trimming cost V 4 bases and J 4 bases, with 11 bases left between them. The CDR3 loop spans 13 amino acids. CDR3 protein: CASSGGGDYEQYF. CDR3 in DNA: TGTGCCAGCAGTGGGGGGGGCGATTACGAGCAGTACTTC.

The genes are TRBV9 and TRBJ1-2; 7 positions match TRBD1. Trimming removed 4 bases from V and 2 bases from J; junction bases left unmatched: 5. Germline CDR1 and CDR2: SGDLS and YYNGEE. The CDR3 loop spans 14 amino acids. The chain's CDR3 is CASSQGGPNYGYTF. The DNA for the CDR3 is TGTGCCAGCAGCCAGGGGGGACCAAACTATGGCTACACCTTC.

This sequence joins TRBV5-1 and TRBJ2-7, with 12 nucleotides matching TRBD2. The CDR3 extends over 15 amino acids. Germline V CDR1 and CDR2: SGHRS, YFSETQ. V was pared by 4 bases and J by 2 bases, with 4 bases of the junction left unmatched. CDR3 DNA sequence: TGCGCCAGCAGCCAAGGACTAGCGGGAACCTACGAGCAGTACTTC. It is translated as CASSQGLAGTYEQYF.

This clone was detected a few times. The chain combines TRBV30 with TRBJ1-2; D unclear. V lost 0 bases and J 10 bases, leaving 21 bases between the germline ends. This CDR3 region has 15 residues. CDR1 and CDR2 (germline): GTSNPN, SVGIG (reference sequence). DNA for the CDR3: TGTGCCTGGAGTGTGGGCAGATTTTGGCCGCTGGTCTACACCTTC. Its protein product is CAWSVGRFWPLVYTF.

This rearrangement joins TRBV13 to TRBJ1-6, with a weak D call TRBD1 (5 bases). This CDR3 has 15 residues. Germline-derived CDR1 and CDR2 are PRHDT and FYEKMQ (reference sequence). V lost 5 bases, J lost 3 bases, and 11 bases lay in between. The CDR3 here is CASSRRDRYNSPLHF. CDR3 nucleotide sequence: TGTGCCAGCAGCAGGAGGGACCGCTATAATTCACCCCTCCACTTT.

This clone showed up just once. The DNA of the CDR3 is TGTGCCAGTAGTATAGAACGAGGGACTGAAGCTTTCTTT. As protein: CASSIERGTEAFF. The chain uses TRBV19 and TRBJ1-1, with unresolved D. The CDR3 loop spans 13 amino acids. The germline V gene has CDR1 LNHDA and CDR2 SQIVND (reference sequence). Deletions cut 0 bases from V and 5 bases from J, with 7 bases between.

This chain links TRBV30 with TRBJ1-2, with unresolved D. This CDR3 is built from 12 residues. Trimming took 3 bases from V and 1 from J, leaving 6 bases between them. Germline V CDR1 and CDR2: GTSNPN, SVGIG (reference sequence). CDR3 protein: CAWSVSNYGYTF. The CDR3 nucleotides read TGTGCCTGGAGCGTTAGTAACTATGGCTACACCTTC.

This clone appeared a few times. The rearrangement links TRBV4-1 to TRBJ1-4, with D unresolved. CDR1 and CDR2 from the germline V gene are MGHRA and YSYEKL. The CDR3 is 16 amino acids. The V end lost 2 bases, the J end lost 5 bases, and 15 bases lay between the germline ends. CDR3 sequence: CASSQIHFSGNEKLFF. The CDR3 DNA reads TGCGCCAGCAGCCAAATTCATTTTAGCGGAAATGAAAAACTGTTTTTT.

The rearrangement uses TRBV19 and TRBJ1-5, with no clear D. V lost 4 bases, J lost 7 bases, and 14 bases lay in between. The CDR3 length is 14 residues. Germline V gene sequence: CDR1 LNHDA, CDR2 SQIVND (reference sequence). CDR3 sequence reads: CASSNIVSQQPQHF. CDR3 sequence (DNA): TGTGCCAGTAGTAATATAGTTTCTCAACAGCCCCAGCATTTT.

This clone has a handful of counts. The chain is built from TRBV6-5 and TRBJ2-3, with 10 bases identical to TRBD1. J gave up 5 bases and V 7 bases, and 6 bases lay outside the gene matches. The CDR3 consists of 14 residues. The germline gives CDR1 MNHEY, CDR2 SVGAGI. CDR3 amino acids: CASKRTGGLDTQYF. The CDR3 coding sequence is TGTGCCAGCAAGCGGACAGGGGGGTTAGATACGCAGTATTTT.

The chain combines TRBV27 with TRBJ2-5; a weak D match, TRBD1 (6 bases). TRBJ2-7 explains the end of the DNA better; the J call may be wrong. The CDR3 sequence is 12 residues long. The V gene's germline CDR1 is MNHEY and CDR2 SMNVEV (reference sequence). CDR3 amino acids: CASSQQGYEQYF. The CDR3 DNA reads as TGTGCCAGCAGTCAACAGGGATACGAGCAGTACTTC.

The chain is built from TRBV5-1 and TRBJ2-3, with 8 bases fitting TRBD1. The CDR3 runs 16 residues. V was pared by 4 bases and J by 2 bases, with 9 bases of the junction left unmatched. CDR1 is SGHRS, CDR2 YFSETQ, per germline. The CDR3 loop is CASSLGTGWVTDTQYF. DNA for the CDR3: TGCGCCAGCAGCCTGGGGACAGGCTGGGTCACAGATACGCAGTATTTT.

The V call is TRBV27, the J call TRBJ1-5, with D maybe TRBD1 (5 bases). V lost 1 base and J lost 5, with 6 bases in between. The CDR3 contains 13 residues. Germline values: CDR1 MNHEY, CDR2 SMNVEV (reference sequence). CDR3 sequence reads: CASSLWGDQPQHF. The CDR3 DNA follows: TGTGCCAGCAGTTTATGGGGGGATCAGCCCCAGCATTTT.